One and the same sample provided the 29 T cell receptor beta chains below, sequenced in a study of Tregs in tolerant kidney transplant recipients. The protocol was immunoSEQ multiplex PCR, while the TCRdb copy is restricted to in-frame clones and leaves out a portion. The sample holds tens of thousands of clones, roughly 88% seen once. The sample consisted of Tregs from blood, taken before the transplant. The receptor set was obtained from a human donor who received a combined kidney and bone marrow transplant.

Comment on this clone: One end of the junction fails to match germline, which may point to a read error. The rearrangement links TRBV9 to TRBJ2-6; D may correspond to TRBD1 or TRBD2 (6 bases each). CDR1 and CDR2 from the germline V gene are SGDLS and YYNGEE. The CDR3 is 20 residues long. Written as DNA, the CDR3 is TGTGCCCGCAGCGTAGTCATTGGGGGGCGGAGAACGTACGGGGCCAACGTCCTGACTTTC. Translation: CARSVVIGGRRTYGANVLTF.

As concerns this clone: Other DNA sequences in the sample encode the same CDR3. This chain uses TRBV5-1 with TRBJ1-1, with 8 bases fitting TRBD1. Germline V lookup: CDR1 SGHRS, CDR2 YFSETQ. Trimming took 4 bases from V and 1 from J; bases not matched to a gene: 3. CDR3 size: 14 residues. The CDR3 DNA reads TGCGCCAGCAGCAGGGGGACAGGGAACACTGAAGCTTTCTTT. It encodes CASSRGTGNTEAFF.

V usage is TRBV19 and J usage is TRBJ2-1, with D possibly TRBD2 on 6 matching bases. In germline, CDR1 is LNHDA, CDR2 SQIVND (reference sequence). The CDR3 sequence is 15 residues long. V gave up 0 bases and J gave up 7 bases, with 13 bases separating them. The CDR3 reads CASSIDPYGGNEQFF. CDR3 DNA: TGTGCCAGTAGTATAGATCCATACGGGGGTAATGAGCAGTTCTTC. The full variable domain, completed using reference TRBV19 and TRBJ2-1, is DGGITQSPKYLFRKEGQNVTLSCEQNLNHDAMYWYRQDPGQGLRLIYYSQIVNDFQKGDIAEGYSVSREKKESFPLTVTSAQKNPTAFYLCASSIDPYGGNEQFFGPGTRLTVL.

The rearrangement joins TRBV7-8 to TRBJ2-1; the D gene is possibly TRBD1 (5 bases). There are 13 residues in the CDR3. CDR1 is SGHVS, CDR2 FQNEAQ, per germline. Trimming took 8 bases from V and 10 from J, leaving 18 bases between them. In nucleotides, the CDR3 is TGTGCCAGCGGACAATCCGAACAGACCGAGCAGTTCTTC. This codes for CASGQSEQTEQFF.

The chain joins TRBV7-9 to TRBJ2-3, with D tentatively TRBD1 (5 bases). Looked up from germline, CDR1 is SEHNR and CDR2 is FQNEAQ (reference sequence). This CDR3 has 14 amino acids. The V and J ends lost 5 bases and 2 bases respectively, with 11 bases between them. CDR3 sequence: CASSEGHYTDTQYF. As DNA, the CDR3 is TGTGCCAGCAGCGAAGGACACTACACAGATACGCAGTATTTT.

A single count supports this clone. The V gene is TRBV7-2, the J gene TRBJ2-5; D unclear. V was pared by 4 bases and J by 6 bases, with 6 bases between. CDR1 SGHTA and CDR2 FQGNSA come from the germline V gene. CDR3 size: 11 residues. This CDR3 reads CASSWAQTQYF. The DNA for the CDR3 is TGTGCCAGCAGCTGGGCACAGACCCAGTACTTC.

The chain joins TRBV19 to TRBJ2-7, with a possible D match to TRBD1 (6 bases). V was trimmed by 5 bases and J by 4 bases, leaving 12 bases between them. This CDR3 has 13 residues. CDR1 and CDR2 from the germline V gene are LNHDA and SQIVND (reference sequence). In DNA, the CDR3 is TGTGCCAGTAGTCCCCCGGACAGTTACGAGCAGTACTTC. This gives the protein CASSPPDSYEQYF.

The V and J genes are TRBV27 and TRBJ2-7, with D unclear. This CDR3 is 14 amino acids long. Trimming removed 2 bases from V and 4 bases from J, with 12 bases in between. Per germline, CDR1 MNHEY and CDR2 SMNVEV (reference sequence). CDR3 amino acids: CASSLRPGPYEQYF. CDR3 bases: TGTGCCAGCAGTTTAAGACCGGGTCCGTACGAGCAGTACTTC.

The V call is TRBV9, the J call TRBJ1-6; D is ambiguous. Per germline, CDR1 SGDLS and CDR2 YYNGEE. CDR3 length equals 12 residues. V lost 4 bases to trimming and J lost 10 bases, with 9 bases between them. CDR3 protein: CASSTPGSPLHF. Here the CDR3 DNA reads TGTGCCAGCAGCACTCCCGGCTCACCCCTCCACTTT.

The CDR3 bases are TGTGCCAGCAGCCCTTCCCAGAGCGGGACAGGGGGCTCCGAGCAGTACTTC. Protein sequence: CASSPSQSGTGGSEQYF. The V call is TRBV5-5, the J call TRBJ2-7, with 12 bases aligning to TRBD1. In germline, CDR1 is SGHKS, CDR2 YYEKEE (reference sequence). This CDR3 is built from 17 residues. V dropped 4 bases and J dropped 6; count of bases not matched to a gene: 14.

This sequence joins TRBV28 and TRBJ2-2; 8 bases are a match to TRBD1. The ends lost 5 bases at V and 4 bases at J; junction bases unmatched: 6. The length of the CDR3 is 15 residues. Germline assignment: CDR1 MDHEN and CDR2 SYDVKM. CDR3 in amino acids: CASSLGQVGTGELFF. The CDR3 DNA is TGTGCCAGCAGTCTGGGACAGGTCGGCACCGGGGAGCTGTTTTTT.

Turning to this clone: This CDR3 fails to terminate in the conserved phenylalanine or tryptophan, so it likely reflects a read error. Because the CDR3's place on the DNA is in doubt, the DNA is left out and the CDR3 is given as listed by TCRdb. The J gene is TRBJ1-6, the V gene TRBV5-1. Germline CDR1 is SGHRS and CDR2 is YFSETQ. Both ends counted, the CDR3 spans 8 residues. This chain's CDR3 is CASSLARL.

The chain is built from TRBV6-6 and TRBJ2-1; D might be TRBD1 (6 bases). The V gene lost 6 bases and the J gene lost 3 bases, with 9 bases spanning the gap. Germline CDR1 and CDR2: MNHNY and SVGAGI (reference sequence). The CDR3 runs to 13 residues. The CDR3 sequence: CASSPDSYNEQFF. Here the CDR3 DNA reads TGTGCCAGCAGCCCGGACAGCTACAATGAGCAGTTCTTC.

The CDR3 loop reads CASSATGGGYGYTF. CDR3 in DNA: TGTGCCAGCAGCGCGACAGGGGGGGGCTATGGCTACACCTTC. The chain links TRBV7-2 to TRBJ1-2; 9 bases match TRBD1. The CDR3 contains 14 residues. CDR1 and CDR2 from the germline V gene are SGHTA and FQGNSA. J gave up 4 bases and V 5 bases, and 5 bases lay outside the gene matches.

The rearrangement uses TRBV5-1 and TRBJ2-4; 11 nucleotides agree with TRBD1. The CDR3 is 15 amino acids. The germline V gene encodes CDR1 SGHRS and CDR2 YFSETQ. With 2 bases clipped from V and 9 bases from J, the junction kept 7 bases outside the gene matches. CDR3 sequence: CASSLGDRGVIIQYF. The CDR3 region has the DNA TGCGCCAGCAGCTTAGGGGACAGGGGGGTGATCATTCAGTACTTC.

The chain carries TRBV5-6 and TRBJ2-1; a weak D match, TRBD2 (7 bases). CDR3 size: 15 residues. Germline assignment: CDR1 SGHDT and CDR2 YYEEEE. Trimming stripped 4 bases from V and 3 bases from J, with 14 bases between. The CDR3 protein is CASSLTGGRYNEQFF. The DNA for the CDR3 is TGTGCCAGCAGCCTCACCGGGGGGCGCTACAATGAGCAGTTCTTC.

The chain is built from TRBV18 and TRBJ2-7; TRBD2 is a possible D gene (5 bases). The CDR3 is made up of 13 amino acids. The V gene lost 10 bases and the J gene lost 7 bases, with 20 bases spanning the gap. The germline V gene has CDR1 KGHSH and CDR2 LQKENI. The CDR3 spells CATQLSAGREQYF. The CDR3 DNA reads as TGTGCCACCCAACTCTCCGCGGGTCGGGAGCAGTACTTC.

The chain is built from TRBV5-4 and TRBJ1-2; no clear D gene. The CDR3 is made up of 15 amino acids. Germline loops: CDR1 SGHNT, CDR2 YYREEE (reference sequence). Trimming pared 4 bases from V and 6 bases from J, leaving 19 bases between. The CDR3 loop reads CASSEKRALINGYTF. CDR3 coding DNA: TGTGCCAGCAGCGAGAAGCGCGCCTTAATTAATGGCTACACCTTC.

This chain joins TRBV27 and TRBJ1-5; a weak D match, TRBD1 (5 bases). Trimming left V 0 bases short and J 11 bases short, with 14 bases between. The length of the CDR3 is 14 residues. CDR1 is MNHEY and CDR2 is SMNVEV in the germline V gene (reference sequence). The CDR3 spells CASSLSGTLISQHF. In DNA form, the CDR3 reads TGTGCCAGCAGTTTATCTGGGACCCTCATCTCCCAGCATTTT.

Turning to this clone: Other DNA sequences within the sample encode an identical CDR3. J is TRBJ1-5 and V is TRBV7-2; tentative D call: TRBD1 (6 bases). V was cut by 5 bases and J by 2 bases, with 22 bases left in between. The CDR3 runs 18 residues. The germline V gene has CDR1 SGHTA and CDR2 FQGNSA. The CDR3 region is CASSLGGRGARGNQPQHF. The CDR3 region has the DNA TGTGCCAGCAGCCTAGGGGGTCGGGGGGCGCGCGGCAATCAGCCCCAGCATTTT.

The sample holds one count of this clone. The rearrangement joins TRBV13 to TRBJ1-3; D is uncertain. The CDR3 is 14 residues long. The V end was cut by 5 bases, the J end by 4 bases, with 12 bases between. Germline V gene sequence: CDR1 PRHDT, CDR2 FYEKMQ (reference sequence). CDR3 DNA sequence: TGTGCCAGCAGCCCCCAAGCTCAGGGAAACACCATATATTTT. Translated: CASSPQAQGNTIYF.

This chain uses TRBV7-6 with TRBJ2-3, with D possibly called TRBD1 or TRBD2 (5 bases each). V dropped 5 bases and J dropped 6 bases, with 15 bases sitting between them. Germline V gene lookup returns CDR1 SGHVS and CDR2 FNYEAQ. This CDR3 has 14 residues. Here the CDR3 reads CASSGLGGWDTQYF. DNA of the CDR3: TGTGCCAGCAGCGGCCTTGGGGGATGGGATACGCAGTATTTT.

The chain carries TRBV5-1 and TRBJ2-5; possibly TRBD1 for D (5 bases). Germline loops: CDR1 SGHRS, CDR2 YFSETQ. V shed 0 bases and J shed 4 bases, with 16 bases lying between them. The CDR3 loop spans 16 amino acids. The CDR3 sequence is CASSLGSGPVGETQYF. CDR3 in DNA: TGCGCCAGCAGCTTGGGTTCAGGGCCCGTGGGAGAGACCCAGTACTTC.

This sequence joins TRBV30 and TRBJ2-1; D is undetermined. Trimming shortened V by 6 bases and J by 5 bases, and 14 bases separated the two germline ends. CDR3 length: 13 amino acids. Germline lookup yields CDR1 GTSNPN and CDR2 SVGIG (reference sequence). This CDR3 is CACVRLLNNEQFF. The DNA for the CDR3 is TGTGCCTGCGTACGGTTGCTCAACAATGAGCAGTTCTTC.

The J gene is TRBJ1-1, the V gene TRBV7-2, with D tentatively TRBD1 (5 bases). Trimming took off 3 bases at V and 4 bases at J, with 15 bases between the two ends. The germline gives CDR1 SGHTA, CDR2 FQGNSA. This CDR3 comprises 15 residues. CDR3 protein: CASSFVWGVGTEAFF. In nucleotides, the CDR3 is TGTGCCAGCAGCTTCGTATGGGGGGTCGGCACTGAAGCTTTCTTT.

The chain links TRBV7-9 to TRBJ2-2; no definite D call. V lost 4 bases and J 3 bases, leaving 9 bases between the germline ends. The CDR3 length is 14 residues. Germline V gives CDR1 SEHNR, CDR2 FQNEAQ (reference sequence). The CDR3 sequence: CASSSPGYTGELFF. In nucleotides, the CDR3 is TGTGCCAGCAGCTCTCCAGGTTACACCGGGGAGCTGTTTTTT.

The V gene is TRBV6-1, the J gene TRBJ1-5; D possibly corresponds to TRBD1 (5 bases). Germline V gene lookup returns CDR1 MNHNS and CDR2 SASEGT. Trimming pared 7 bases from V and 3 bases from J, leaving 10 bases between. The CDR3 is 13 amino acids. CDR3 sequence: CASTGTANQPQHF. The CDR3 DNA is TGTGCCAGCACCGGGACCGCCAATCAGCCCCAGCATTTT.

The rearrangement joins TRBV7-9 to TRBJ1-1; TRBD1 agrees at 9 bases. Per the germline V gene, CDR1 is SEHNR and CDR2 is FQNEAQ (reference sequence). J gave up 1 base and V 1 base, and 13 bases lay outside the gene matches. This CDR3 has 19 residues. CDR3 sequence (DNA): TGTGCCAGCAGCTTAGGGGGACAGGGCGGGAGAGTAAGGAACACTGAAGCTTTCTTT. This codes for CASSLGGQGGRVRNTEAFF.

V usage is TRBV11-2 and J usage is TRBJ2-7, with D unresolved. The V end lost 4 bases, the J end lost 3 bases, and 10 bases lay between the germline ends. Germline CDR1 is SGHAT and CDR2 is FQNNGV. This CDR3 region has 13 residues. The CDR3 DNA sequence: TGTGCCAGCAGCTCCCTCTCCGGCTACGAGCAGTACTTC. Amino acid sequence: CASSSLSGYEQYF.